This T cell receptor (beta chain) was recovered during a study of blood T cell repertoires in COVID-19. Background on the study: From the United States, Italy and Spain came samples of acute and convalescent COVID-19. The cDNA or gDNA used as material had been derived from T cells, B-cell-depleted T cells, or PBMCs.

Germline CDR1 and CDR2: LNHDA and SQIVND (reference sequence). This CDR3 spans 16 amino acids. V gave up 2 bases and J gave up 4 bases; unmatched junction bases: 7. Under the authors' procedure: Amplifying reference gene primers gave estimates of nucleated cell counts. Profiled with immunoSEQ multiplex PCR; TCRdb holds only in-frame clones, not every one. The DNA was the basis for D and trimming; V, J and clone size are from that table. The sample records 65,000 to 95,000 clones, 89% being singletons. This receptor was identified in a man aged 70 or older with active or convalescent COVID-19. The chain recombines TRBV19 with TRBJ2-3, with 9 bases matching TRBD2. Sequencing used peripheral blood. CDR3 DNA sequence: TGTGCCAGTAGTATATTCTGGGCTAGCGGGGCAGATACGCAGTATTTT. Its translation: CASSIFWASGADTQYF.